This TCR beta chain was sequenced during a study of T cell clonality in common variable immunodeficiency. Many counts were recorded for this clone. Its antigen is unidentified. Sequencing input was equivalent genomic DNA from CVID and controls. Assay used: immunoSEQ multiplex PCR; TCRdb lists only in-frame clones, some missing. Listed for the sample are approximately 34,000 clones, none seen a single time. General study points: Compared with controls, CVID subjects had fewer shared TCRbeta clones.

The clonotype comes from a person between 18 and 70 years old in good health. The specimen was peripheral blood mononuclear cells.

The CDR3 bases that were read are TGCAGTGCTAGAGAGGCCGCGGGGGCCCTCCAAGAGACC. Its protein is CSAREAAGALQET. The whole CDR3 is CSAREAAGALQETQYF. The J gene is TRBJ2-5, the V gene TRBV20-1, with a weak D call TRBD2 (7 bases). Coverage ceases 3 residues before the CDR3 finishes, and the germline J gene fills in the end. The V end lost 0 bases, the J end lost 1 base, and 15 bases lay between the germline ends. The germline V gene encodes CDR1 DFQATT and CDR2 SNEGSKA (reference sequence). The CDR3 has 16 amino acids.